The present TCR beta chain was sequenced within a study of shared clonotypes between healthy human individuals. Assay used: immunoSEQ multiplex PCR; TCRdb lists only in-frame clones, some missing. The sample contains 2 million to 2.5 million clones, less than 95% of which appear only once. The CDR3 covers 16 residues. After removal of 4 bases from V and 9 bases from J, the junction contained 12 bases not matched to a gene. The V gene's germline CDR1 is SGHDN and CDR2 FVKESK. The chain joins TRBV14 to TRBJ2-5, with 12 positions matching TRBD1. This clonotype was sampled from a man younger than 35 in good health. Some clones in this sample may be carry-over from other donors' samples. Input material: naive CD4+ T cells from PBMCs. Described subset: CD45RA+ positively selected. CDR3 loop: CASSPAGTGGPRAQYF. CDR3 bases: TGTGCCAGCAGCCCCGCCGGGACAGGGGGCCCTAGGGCCCAGTACTTC.